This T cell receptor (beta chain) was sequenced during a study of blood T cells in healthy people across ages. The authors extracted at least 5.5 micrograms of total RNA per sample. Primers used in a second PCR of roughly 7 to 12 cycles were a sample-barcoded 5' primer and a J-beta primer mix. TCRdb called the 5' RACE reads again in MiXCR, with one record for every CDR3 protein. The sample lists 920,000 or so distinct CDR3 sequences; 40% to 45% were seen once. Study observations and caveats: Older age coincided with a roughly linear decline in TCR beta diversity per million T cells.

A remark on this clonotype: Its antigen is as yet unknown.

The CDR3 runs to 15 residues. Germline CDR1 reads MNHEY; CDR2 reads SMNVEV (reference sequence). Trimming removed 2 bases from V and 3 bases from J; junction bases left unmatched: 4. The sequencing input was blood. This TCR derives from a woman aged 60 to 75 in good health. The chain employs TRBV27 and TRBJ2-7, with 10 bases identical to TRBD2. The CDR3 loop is CASSLEAGGFYEQYF. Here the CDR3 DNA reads TGTGCCAGCAGTTTAGAAGCGGGAGGGTTCTACGAGCAGTACTTC.